A single T cell receptor beta chain is shown here with its context. Its target is not known. Primers included in the PCR were 60 Vbeta and 13 Jbeta primers. Generated by immunoSEQ multiplex PCR, the TCRdb table keeps only in-frame clones and is missing some. The table includes about 150,000 clones, 70% to 85% detected once. The sample originates from a study of cytomegalovirus exposure and HLA in healthy donors. Regarding the study as a whole: For most TCR beta V segments, an earlier analysis put the productive rate at about 90% or about 30% of the time. Later analysis identified a missense DCLRE1C variant that was linked to TCR beta V- and J-gene trimming.

CDR1 and CDR2 (germline): SGHVS, FQNEAQ. This CDR3 comprises 15 residues. V gave up 1 base and J gave up 3 bases, with 7 bases separating them. The chain recombines TRBV7-8 with TRBJ2-6; D is uncertain. The clonotype originates from a man between 45 and 60 years old in good health and CMV-seropositive. Sequencing was performed on PBMCs. Written as DNA, the CDR3 is TGTGCCAGCAGCTTAGGGCGGTTTGGGGCCAACGTCCTGACTTTC. Protein sequence: CASSLGRFGANVLTF.